This paragraph reports one T cell receptor (beta chain). Its antigen is unknown. The data stem from a study of PD-1 blockade in classical Hodgkin lymphoma. Across the whole study: Nivolumab was given intravenously to patients at 3 mg/kg every 2 weeks.

Generated by immunoSEQ multiplex PCR, the TCRdb table keeps only in-frame clones and is missing some. Of 20,000 to 25,000 clones in the sample, just under 80% were seen once. Study findings and constraints: A significant rise in TCR diversity by C4D1 was seen for CD4+ but not CD8+ cells.

There was relapse after autologous stem cell transplantation in every patient, and there was variation in brentuximab vedotin exposure. CDR1 and CDR2 (germline): SGHNT, YYREEE (reference sequence). V gave up 5 bases and J gave up 8 bases; unmatched junction bases: 15. The CDR3 spans 16 residues. The rearrangement links TRBV5-4 to TRBJ1-4; 7 bases line up with TRBD1. The TCR was taken from a human donor with classical Hodgkin lymphoma. This specimen consisted of peripheral blood mononuclear cells (PBMCs), obtained before the second cycle of nivolumab. CDR3: CASSSTFQGVGEKLFF. CDR3 DNA sequence: TGTGCCAGCAGTTCCACCTTTCAGGGGGTGGGCGAAAAACTGTTTTTT.